This TCR beta chain emerged from a study of blood T cell repertoires in COVID-19. Repertoires were generated with immunoSEQ multiplex PCR, while TCRdb's copy carries only in-frame clones and drops some. Of fewer than 85,000 clones detected, 85% to 90% appear once; the ten largest clones hold approximately 5.5%. The germline gives CDR1 SNHLY, CDR2 FYNNEI. This CDR3 spans 15 amino acids. V lost 5 bases to trimming and J lost 2 bases, with 15 bases between them. Material for sequencing was peripheral blood. The sequence was obtained from a man older than 75 with acute or convalescent COVID-19. The V gene is TRBV2, the J gene TRBJ2-5; D is perhaps TRBD1 (5 bases). The CDR3 DNA reads TGTGCCAGCAGTTCCTGGGCAGGGCTACAAGAGACCCAGTACTTC. Protein sequence: CASSSWAGLQETQYF.